Shown below are 20 T cell receptor beta chains from a single sample sequenced in a study of CD8 T cells in ankylosing spondylitis (dated by TCRdb to about 2017). Preparation of the library involved 5' RACE. Sequencer: Illumina HiSeq 2500. TCRdb itself trimmed the public reads at Q25 with fastp, ran MiXCR and retained productive beta chains. CDR3 protein sequences are deduplicated, and each keeps its most common genes and DNA. A total of over 200,000 distinct CDR3 sequences appear in this sample, 10% to 13% of them only once. Less than 25% of the sample comes from the top ten. The sequenced material came from blood, either unsorted or a sorted T cell fraction (not recorded which). The receptors were gathered from a male donor with ankylosing spondylitis or in good health (not recorded which).

This clonotype was counted many times. V usage is TRBV18 and J usage is TRBJ1-2; TRBD1 is a possible D gene (5 bases). Looked up from germline, CDR1 is KGHSH and CDR2 is LQKENI. The CDR3 sequence is 16 residues long. Trimming removed 3 bases at V and 6 bases at J, with 20 bases between. CDR3 coding DNA: TGTGCCAGCTCACCCCGGAGTCGCGGGGACCTCAATGGCTACACCTTC. Encoded protein: CASSPRSRGDLNGYTF.

This clonotype was seen ten or more times. The chain couples TRBV5-4 to TRBJ2-2; D is possibly TRBD1 or TRBD2 (6 bases each). Germline V gene data show CDR1 as SGHNT and CDR2 as YYREEE (reference sequence). Trimming pared 0 bases from V and 4 bases from J, leaving 13 bases between. The CDR3 consists of 16 residues. The CDR3 DNA reads as TGTGCCAGCAGCTTGGAAGGGGGACTCTCCACCGGGGAGCTGTTTTTT. Amino acids: CASSLEGGLSTGELFF.

This clonotype has a count of ten or more. CDR3 bases: TGTGCCACCAGCAGAGACCCAGGGGGCTACGGAAATGAGCAGTTCTTC. It specifies CATSRDPGGYGNEQFF. This rearrangement joins TRBV15 to TRBJ2-1, with TRBD1 identical over 8 bases. Germline V gives CDR1 LNHNV, CDR2 YYDKDF (reference sequence). The CDR3 spans 16 residues. V trimming: 0 bases; J trimming: 7 bases; junction bases outside the gene matches: 8.

This clonotype was counted a few times. The rearrangement links TRBV3-1 to TRBJ1-1; weak D call: TRBD1 (6 bases). The V gene lost 6 bases and the J gene lost 3 bases, with 17 bases spanning the gap. The CDR3 has 15 residues. Germline V gene lookup returns CDR1 LGHDT and CDR2 YNNKEL (reference sequence). DNA for the CDR3: TGTGCCAGCAGTTCAGGGGAAGTAGACGACACTGAAGCTTTCTTT. It specifies CASSSGEVDDTEAFF. The entire variable domain, with the rest obtained from reference TRBV3-1 and TRBJ1-1, is as follows: DTAVSQTPKYLVTQMGNDKSIKCEQNLGHDTMYWYKQDSKKFLKIMFSYNNKELIINETVPNRFSPKSPDKAHLNLHINSLELGDSAVYFCASSSGEVDDTEAFFGQGTRLTVV.

This clonotype was picked up a small number of times. This sequence joins TRBV6-5 and TRBJ2-5, with D possibly being TRBD2 (6 bases). Between the trimmed V and J ends, which lost 4 bases and 5 bases, there was a span of 14 bases. The CDR3 contains 14 residues. CDR1 and CDR2 from the germline V gene are MNHEY and SVGAGI. This CDR3 reads CASSSGTAGETQYF. The CDR3 coding sequence is TGTGCCAGCAGTTCAGGGACTGCTGGGGAGACCCAGTACTTC.

This clonotype was seen ten or more times. The V and J genes are TRBV24-1 and TRBJ2-7, with D hard to call. The CDR3 is made up of 14 amino acids. V lost 5 bases, J lost 9 bases, and 19 bases lay in between. Germline loops: CDR1 KGHDR, CDR2 SFDVKD. In DNA form, the CDR3 reads TGTGCCACCAGTGTCCCTTTTGACGGCATAGGGCAGTACTTC. Its translation: CATSVPFDGIGQYF.

CDR3 sequence reads: CSASRDTNQPQHF. In DNA form, the CDR3 reads TGCAGTGCTAGCAGAGACACCAATCAGCCCCAGCATTTT. The chain combines TRBV20-1 with TRBJ1-5; D remains ambiguous. Germline V gene lookup returns CDR1 DFQATT and CDR2 SNEGSKA (reference sequence). With 3 bases removed from V and 3 bases from J, the gap between germline ends came to 9 bases. The CDR3 loop spans 13 amino acids.

This clonotype was picked up a small number of times. J is TRBJ2-5 and V is TRBV3-1; 13 positions match TRBD2. The CDR3 totals 15 residues. Germline lookup yields CDR1 LGHDT and CDR2 YNNKEL (reference sequence). J gave up 5 bases and V 6 bases, and 6 bases lay outside the gene matches. The CDR3 here is CASRLGLAGDETQYF. As DNA, the CDR3 is TGTGCCAGCAGGCTCGGACTAGCGGGGGACGAGACCCAGTACTTC.

This clonotype was seen ten or more times. This rearrangement joins TRBV12-3 or TRBV12-4 to TRBJ2-3; the match to TRBD2 covers 12 bases. V was pared by 4 bases and J by 2 bases, with 7 bases of the junction left unmatched. CDR3 length equals 17 residues. CDR3 DNA: TGTGCCAGCAGTTCTAGCGGGGGGGCCATCTCCACAGATACGCAGTATTTT. This codes for CASSSSGGAISTDTQYF.

Many counts were recorded for this clonotype. The chain employs TRBV5-1 and TRBJ1-1; 8 nucleotides line up with TRBD1. CDR1 SGHRS and CDR2 YFSETQ come from the germline V gene. This CDR3 region has 15 residues. Trimming cost V 0 bases and J 6 bases; bases outside gene matches: 7. In DNA, the CDR3 is TGCGCCAGCAGCTTGGAAGCAGGGGGCCCCTCTGAAGCTTTCTTT. Protein product: CASSLEAGGPSEAFF.

The chain links TRBV3-1 to TRBJ2-1; the D gene is possibly TRBD1 (6 bases). V dropped 0 bases and J dropped 0 bases, with 15 bases sitting between them. The germline CDR1 and CDR2 sequences are LGHDT and YNNKEL (reference sequence). CDR3 length equals 18 residues. CDR3 in amino acids: CASSQEPFKGVSYNEQFF. For the CDR3, the DNA is TGTGCCAGCAGCCAAGAGCCCTTCAAGGGGGTCTCCTACAATGAGCAGTTCTTC.

This clonotype has only a few counts. This chain connects TRBV7-2 to TRBJ1-5; 8 bases line up with TRBD1. Trimming took 6 bases from V and 2 from J; bases not matched to a gene: 3. Germline CDR1 is SGHTA and CDR2 is FQGNSA. The CDR3 sequence is 14 residues long. This CDR3 reads CASRLTGGNQPQHF. The CDR3 DNA reads TGTGCCAGCAGGCTGACAGGGGGCAATCAGCCCCAGCATTTT.

This clonotype was counted ten times or more. The chain recombines TRBV28 with TRBJ2-7; weak D call: TRBD2 (6 bases). The CDR3 is 15 residues long. Germline CDR1 is MDHEN and CDR2 is SYDVKM. Trimming left V 3 bases short and J 1 base short, with 13 bases between. For the CDR3, the DNA is TGTGCCAGCAGTTTTGGAGGGTCCCAGTCCTACGAGCAGTACTTC. This gives the protein CASSFGGSQSYEQYF.

Many counts were recorded for this clonotype. The chain employs TRBV7-6 and TRBJ1-1, with TRBD1 as a possible D gene (5 bases). The CDR3 runs to 13 residues. The V end lost 8 bases, the J end lost 4 bases, and 14 bases lay between the germline ends. CDR1 SGHVS and CDR2 FNYEAQ come from the germline V gene. Written as DNA, the CDR3 is TGTGCCAGCGGACATGGGGGGTCCACTGAAGCTTTCTTT. Its protein is CASGHGGSTEAFF. The complete variable domain, with remaining parts taken from reference TRBV7-6 and TRBJ1-1, reads GAGVSQSPRYKVTKRGQDVALRCDPISGHVSLYWYRQALGQGPEFLTYFNYEAQQDKSGLPNDRFSAERPEGSISTLTIQRTEQRDSAMYRCASGHGGSTEAFFGQGTRLTVV.

This clonotype was detected only once. The genes are TRBV29-1 and TRBJ2-7, with D unresolved. The CDR3 is made up of 13 amino acids. V lost 3 bases and J 0 bases, leaving 9 bases between the germline ends. Germline V CDR1 and CDR2: SQVTM, ANQGSEA. This chain's CDR3 is CSVDSANSYEQYF. CDR3 DNA: TGCAGCGTTGACAGCGCCAACTCCTACGAGCAGTACTTC.

This clonotype was seen more than once but under ten times. The rearrangement joins TRBV3-1 to TRBJ1-1, with D hard to call. Trimming took 0 bases from V and 1 from J, leaving 9 bases between them. Germline V CDR1 and CDR2: LGHDT, YNNKEL (reference sequence). This CDR3 has 15 amino acids. The CDR3 loop is CASSQDNTANTEAFF. CDR3 DNA sequence: TGTGCCAGCAGCCAAGATAACACAGCGAACACTGAAGCTTTCTTT.

In its sample, this clonotype was seen once. A much larger clone lies a single base off, so this may be a read error. The chain recombines TRBV12-3 or TRBV12-4 with TRBJ1-1; D may be TRBD1 (5 bases). The V and J ends lost 1 base and 5 bases respectively, with 17 bases between them. The length of the CDR3 is 16 residues. The CDR3 region is CASSLVSVGGWTEAFF. As DNA, the CDR3 is TGTGCCAGCAGTTTAGTTTCGGTGGGGGGTTGGACTGAAGCTTTCTTT.

This clonotype was recorded many times. The chain joins TRBV28 to TRBJ1-6; D not certain. V was shortened by 8 bases and J by 0 bases, with 17 bases between the two germline ends. The CDR3 spans 17 residues. The germline V gene has CDR1 MDHEN and CDR2 SYDVKM. In DNA form, the CDR3 reads TGTGCCAGCGGTGGGGTCTTAGGAAGCTCCTATAATTCACCCCTCCACTTT. The encoded protein is CASGGVLGSSYNSPLHF. Filled out from reference TRBV28 and TRBJ1-6, the complete variable domain reads DVKVTQSSRYLVKRTGEKVFLECVQDMDHENMFWYRQDPGLGLRLIYFSYDVKMKEKGDIPEGYSVSREKKERFSLILESASTNQTSMYLCASGGVLGSSYNSPLHFGNGTRLTVT.

This clonotype was picked up a small number of times. This chain joins TRBV5-5 and TRBJ2-5; TRBD2 matches 8 bases. Germline CDR1 is SGHKS and CDR2 is YYEKEE (reference sequence). The junction had 2 bases not matched to a gene; V was cut back by 4 bases and J by 0 bases. The CDR3 has 14 amino acids. The CDR3 DNA reads TGTGCCAGCAGCACGACTAGCGACCAAGAGACCCAGTACTTC. It specifies CASSTTSDQETQYF.

This clonotype occurred many times. The chain links TRBV5-6 to TRBJ2-1, with D perhaps being TRBD1 or TRBD2 (5 bases each). There are 18 residues in the CDR3. The germline V gene encodes CDR1 SGHDT and CDR2 YYEEEE. The V end lost 4 bases, the J end lost 3 bases, and 23 bases lay between the germline ends. CDR3 nucleotide sequence: TGTGCCAGCAGCCGTAACCTGGGGACGGAAGCGTACTACAATGAGCAGTTCTTC. Protein: CASSRNLGTEAYYNEQFF.